The 26 T cell receptor beta chains below were found in one sample sequenced in a study of T-cell reconstitution after alpha-beta-depleted transplantation in children. Preparation of the TCRbeta library used unique molecular identifiers. A single record per CDR3 protein comes from TCRdb applying MiXCR to the PCR reads. This sample carries some 180,000 distinct CDR3 sequences, approximately 7% of them seen once, and the ten largest clones take 5.5%. The source was PBMCs, collected before TCRalphabeta/CD19-depleted stem cell transplant. These receptors were taken from a boy between 2 and 10 years old with acute lymphoblastic leukemia, due to receive a stem cell transplant.

This clonotype has only a few counts. This chain uses TRBV6-5 with TRBJ1-1; 9 bases fit TRBD1. This CDR3 is built from 14 residues. CDR1 is MNHEY and CDR2 is SVGAGI in the germline V gene. The V and J ends lost 6 bases and 5 bases, in that order; junction bases with no gene match: 7. In DNA, the CDR3 is TGTGCCAGCAGCCATACAGGGGGCGCGACTGAAGCTTTCTTT. Translated: CASSHTGGATEAFF.

This chain connects TRBV14 to TRBJ2-5; D is unresolved. This CDR3 is 15 amino acids long. V lost 2 bases and J 0 bases, leaving 10 bases between the germline ends. Per the germline V gene, CDR1 is SGHDN and CDR2 is FVKESK. The CDR3 DNA is TGTGCCAGCAGCCAACGTGACCCTTACCAAGAGACCCAGTACTTC. Its protein product is CASSQRDPYQETQYF.

J is TRBJ2-7 and V is TRBV29-1, with D perhaps given as TRBD1 or TRBD2 (5 bases each). The CDR3 runs to 12 residues. From germline, CDR1 is SQVTM and CDR2 ANQGSEA. V was clipped by 4 bases and J by 4 bases, with 11 bases between them. The CDR3 bases are TGCAGCGTTGGGGACGCCGGGTACGAGCAGTACTTC. Amino acid sequence: CSVGDAGYEQYF.

This clonotype came up a few times. CDR3 loop: CSVDALASLEDEQFF. In DNA, the CDR3 is TGCAGCGTAGACGCTCTAGCGTCCCTTGAAGATGAGCAGTTCTTC. V is TRBV29-1 and J is TRBJ2-1; possible D gene TRBD2, 6 bases. This CDR3 is built from 15 residues. Germline values: CDR1 SQVTM, CDR2 ANQGSEA. Trimming pared 6 bases from V and 8 bases from J, leaving 23 bases between.

This clonotype was seen at least ten times. This chain links TRBV15 with TRBJ1-5; D ambiguous. This CDR3 is built from 16 residues. Germline V gene lookup returns CDR1 LNHNV and CDR2 YYDKDF (reference sequence). V lost 0 bases and J 2 bases, leaving 11 bases between the germline ends. CDR3 in amino acids: CATSRDLGYGNQPQHF. CDR3 coding DNA: TGTGCCACCAGCAGAGATTTAGGGTATGGCAATCAGCCCCAGCATTTT.

As for this clonotype: A much larger clone lies one base from this, so it may be a read error. V gene TRBV28 combines with J gene TRBJ2-3; perhaps D is TRBD1 or TRBD2 (7 bases each). Looked up from germline, CDR1 is MDHEN and CDR2 is SYDVKM. The CDR3 runs 16 residues. The CDR3 sequence: CASSFSGGGSTYTQYF. DNA of the CDR3: TGTGCCAGCAGTTTTTCAGGGGGGGGAAGCACATATACGCAGTATTTT. Drawing the rest from reference TRBV28 and TRBJ2-3, the complete variable domain is DVKVTQSSRYLVKRTGEKVFLECVQDMDHENMFWYRQDPGLGLRLIYFSYDVKMKEKGDIPEGYSVSREKKERFSLILESASTNQTSMYLCASSFSGGGSTYTQYFGPGTRLTVL.

This clonotype has only a few counts. The rearrangement uses TRBV5-1 and TRBJ2-1, with 8 bases lining up with TRBD1. Trimming took 4 bases from V and 10 from J; bases not matched to a gene: 10. The germline V gene encodes CDR1 SGHRS and CDR2 YFSETQ. There are 14 residues in the CDR3. The CDR3 DNA sequence: TGCGCCAGCAGCCCAGAGACAGGGGAATCCGAGCAGTTCTTC. Its translation is CASSPETGESEQFF.

This clonotype has at least ten counts. The rearrangement uses TRBV12-3 or TRBV12-4 and TRBJ2-7, with 8 bases identical to TRBD1. The junction had 5 bases not matched to a gene; V was cut back by 6 bases and J by 1 base. The CDR3 covers 14 residues. CDR3 amino acids: CASRTGVTSYEQYF. The CDR3 DNA is TGTGCCAGCAGGACAGGGGTCACGTCCTACGAGCAGTACTTC.

Ten or more counts support this clonotype. This rearrangement joins TRBV12-3 or TRBV12-4 to TRBJ2-3; D possibly uses TRBD1 or TRBD2 (5 bases each). V was shortened by 6 bases and J by 2 bases, with 12 bases between the two germline ends. CDR3 size: 14 residues. DNA for the CDR3: TGTGCCAGCAGACGGGGACGGTCCACAGATACGCAGTATTTT. This encodes CASRRGRSTDTQYF.

This clonotype was counted at least ten times. The rearrangement uses TRBV20-1 and TRBJ2-1; the D gene is possibly TRBD1 (7 bases). The CDR3 spans 14 residues. Germline assignment: CDR1 DFQATT and CDR2 SNEGSKA (reference sequence). Trimming removed 3 bases at V and 8 bases at J, with 17 bases between. CDR3 sequence reads: CSASPPAGGYEQFF. The CDR3 bases are TGCAGTGCTAGTCCCCCGGCAGGGGGGTATGAGCAGTTCTTC.

This clonotype has at least ten counts. V gene TRBV5-6 combines with J gene TRBJ2-3; TRBD1 agrees at 12 bases. The V segment lost 4 bases and the J segment 2 bases; nucleotides outside the gene matches: 14. This CDR3 region has 19 residues. Per germline, CDR1 SGHDT and CDR2 YYEEEE. DNA for the CDR3: TGTGCCAGCAGCCGGCGGGACAGGGGGCCCTTAACCCACACAGATACGCAGTATTTT. This gives the protein CASSRRDRGPLTHTDTQYF.

This clonotype was found a few times. The CDR3 spells CASSQGSGQPQHF. Here the CDR3 DNA reads TGCGCCAGCAGCCAAGGTTCCGGGCAGCCCCAGCATTTT. The chain is built from TRBV4-3 and TRBJ1-5, with D uncertain. The germline V gene has CDR1 LGHNA and CDR2 YSLEER. The CDR3 consists of 13 residues. The V and J ends lost 1 base and 7 bases respectively, with 8 bases between them.

This clonotype was counted between two and nine times. The chain joins TRBV5-1 to TRBJ2-7, with 10 bases matching TRBD2. The CDR3 has 17 amino acids. Germline-derived CDR1 and CDR2 are SGHRS and YFSETQ. The V and J ends lost 2 bases and 2 bases, in that order; junction bases with no gene match: 10. The CDR3 sequence: CASSFDEKRGGTYEQYF. DNA of the CDR3: TGCGCCAGCAGCTTCGACGAAAAGCGGGGGGGAACCTACGAGCAGTACTTC.

This clonotype appeared many times. The gene calls are TRBV20-1 and TRBJ2-5; D not certain. This CDR3 region has 14 residues. V lost 0 bases and J lost 2, with 10 bases in between. Germline assignment: CDR1 DFQATT and CDR2 SNEGSKA (reference sequence). As DNA, the CDR3 is TGCAGTGCTAGAGATCAACGGGCACAAGAGACCCAGTACTTC. Translating gives CSARDQRAQETQYF.

This clonotype has a count of ten or more. The V gene is TRBV5-1, the J gene TRBJ2-5, with 8 bases lining up with TRBD2. The junction had 7 bases not matched to a gene; V was cut back by 5 bases and J by 4 bases. CDR1 is SGHRS and CDR2 is YFSETQ in the germline V gene. CDR3 length: 14 amino acids. Here the CDR3 reads CASRGGRSSETQYF. Here the CDR3 DNA reads TGCGCCAGCAGGGGCGGGAGGTCCTCAGAGACCCAGTACTTC.

Only a few counts were recorded for this clonotype. The rearrangement uses TRBV18 and TRBJ1-1; D perhaps matches TRBD1 (6 bases). The CDR3 has 19 amino acids. Looked up from germline, CDR1 is KGHSH and CDR2 is LQKENI. Trimming shortened V by 5 bases and J by 0 bases, and 25 bases separated the two germline ends. CDR3 nucleotide sequence: TGTGCCAGCTCATCTCAAACAGGGATGACCCCGTCTATGAACACTGAAGCTTTCTTT. Protein: CASSSQTGMTPSMNTEAFF.

In its sample, this clonotype was seen many times. The chain couples TRBV29-1 to TRBJ1-2, with D perhaps matching TRBD1 (6 bases). Trimming pared 5 bases from V and 0 bases from J, leaving 19 bases between. CDR1 and CDR2 (germline): SQVTM, ANQGSEA. This CDR3 contains 16 residues. The CDR3 spells CSVYGTLGGTNYGYTF. The CDR3 nucleotides are TGCAGCGTTTATGGGACACTAGGGGGGACTAACTATGGCTACACCTTC.

J is TRBJ2-7 and V is TRBV20-1, with TRBD1 matching 7 bases. The CDR3 is made up of 13 amino acids. V lost 1 base and J lost 6; bases outside the gene matches: 6. Per the germline V gene, CDR1 is DFQATT and CDR2 is SNEGSKA (reference sequence). For the CDR3, the DNA is TGCAGTGCTAGAGTGGGATCAGGGGGCGAGCAGTACTTC. Its protein product is CSARVGSGGEQYF.

This clonotype was counted at least ten times. The rearrangement links TRBV29-1 to TRBJ1-1, with TRBD1 identical over 8 bases. The trim removed 7 bases at V and 2 bases at J, leaving 6 bases unmatched. CDR1 and CDR2 from the germline V gene are SQVTM and ANQGSEA. There are 13 residues in the CDR3. CDR3 loop: CSGMTGVNTEAFF. The CDR3 nucleotides read TGCAGCGGGATGACAGGGGTCAACACTGAAGCTTTCTTT.

The sample holds a few counts of this clonotype. The rearrangement links TRBV5-1 to TRBJ1-6; D is ambiguous. The V end was cut by 4 bases, the J end by 9 bases, with 11 bases between. Germline V lookup: CDR1 SGHRS, CDR2 YFSETQ. The CDR3 sequence is 13 residues long. The CDR3 here is CASSPWESSPLHF. The CDR3 DNA follows: TGCGCCAGCAGCCCCTGGGAGAGTTCACCCCTCCACTTT.

Ten or more counts support this clonotype. The gene calls are TRBV15 and TRBJ2-2, with D maybe TRBD2 (6 bases). CDR3 size: 16 residues. The germline gives CDR1 LNHNV, CDR2 YYDKDF (reference sequence). Deletions cut 1 base from V and 1 base from J, with 10 bases between. The CDR3 loop reads CATSRVGTLNTGELFF. For the CDR3, the DNA is TGTGCCACCAGCAGAGTTGGGACTCTGAACACCGGGGAGCTGTTTTTT.

The gene calls are TRBV20-1 and TRBJ1-1; D remains ambiguous. This CDR3 spans 14 amino acids. The V and J ends lost 6 bases and 1 base respectively, with 15 bases between them. Germline V gene data show CDR1 as DFQATT and CDR2 as SNEGSKA (reference sequence). Here the CDR3 reads CSAHPTGRNTEAFF. The CDR3 DNA reads TGCAGTGCCCACCCCACGGGTAGGAACACTGAAGCTTTCTTT.

At least ten counts were recorded for this clonotype. J is TRBJ2-3 and V is TRBV5-1; unclear D gene. The germline V and J ends were trimmed by 4 bases and 4 bases, with 10 bases remaining between them. Germline CDR1 is SGHRS and CDR2 is YFSETQ. This CDR3 is 13 amino acids long. In nucleotides, the CDR3 is TGCGCCAGCAGCCCCGCGTGGCCAGATACGCAGTATTTT. This translates into CASSPAWPDTQYF.

This clonotype appeared many times. The V and J genes are TRBV9 and TRBJ2-1; maybe TRBD2 (6 bases). The V and J ends lost 0 bases and 6 bases respectively, with 10 bases between them. The germline V gene has CDR1 SGDLS and CDR2 YYNGEE. CDR3 length: 14 amino acids. CDR3: CASSVGRGFNEQFF. Here the CDR3 DNA reads TGTGCCAGCAGCGTAGGGAGGGGTTTCAATGAGCAGTTCTTC.

This clonotype was seen a few times. The rearrangement joins TRBV7-3 to TRBJ2-2; weak D call: TRBD2 (6 bases). This CDR3 region has 14 residues. The germline gives CDR1 SGHTA, CDR2 FQGTGA. Trimming cost V 5 bases and J 7 bases, with 14 bases left between them. CDR3 loop: CASSALAQDGELFF. In DNA, the CDR3 is TGTGCCAGCAGCGCTCTAGCGCAAGACGGGGAGCTGTTTTTT.

This clonotype was recorded at least ten times. V and J are TRBV24-1 and TRBJ1-2; unclear D gene. The CDR3 has 16 amino acids. V was clipped by 3 bases and J by 0 bases, with 13 bases between them. The germline V gene has CDR1 KGHDR and CDR2 SFDVKD. CDR3 DNA: TGTGCCACCAGTGATCTCACCGGGAGACCTAACTATGGCTACACCTTC. Protein sequence: CATSDLTGRPNYGYTF.